There are many counts of the clone carrying this T cell receptor (beta chain). The antigen is unknown. The sample originates from a study of T cell repertoires in cytomegalovirus infection. Per the germline V gene, CDR1 is SGHTA and CDR2 is FQGNSA. This CDR3 has 15 amino acids. Deletions cut 1 base from V and 2 bases from J, with 9 bases between. MiXCR, applied by TCRdb to the reads, yields one record per CDR3 protein. The sample holds about 47,000 distinct CDR3 sequences, around 18% seen once. The receptor was isolated from a human donor in good health (CMV status not recorded). Some clones in this sample may be carry-over from other donors' samples. The V and J genes are TRBV7-2 and TRBJ2-1; D uncertain. The material was CD8+ T cells from cultured PBMCs, obtained from culture after CMV antigen stimulation. The CDR3 nucleotides read TGTGCCAGCAGCTTAGGTGGGAACCCCTACAATGAGCAGTTCTTC. Its translation is CASSLGGNPYNEQFF.